Below, 30 T cell receptor beta chains from the same sample are listed, as sequenced in a study of blood T cell repertoires in COVID-19. Using immunoSEQ multiplex PCR, the repertoire was profiled, and TCRdb retains in-frame clones only, with some absent. The sample yields tens of thousands of clones, about 85% seen once. Sequenced input: peripheral blood. The receptors were gathered from a woman aged 65 to 85 in a cohort sampled during active COVID-19.

This chain uses TRBV28 with TRBJ2-1; TRBD2 agrees at 10 bases. The V and J ends lost 4 bases and 4 bases, in that order; junction bases with no gene match: 4. The germline V gene encodes CDR1 MDHEN and CDR2 SYDVKM. The CDR3 has 15 amino acids. The DNA for the CDR3 is TGTGCCAGCAGTTCCCCTAGCGGGAGATACAATGAGCAGTTCTTC. This translates into CASSSPSGRYNEQFF.

This sequence joins TRBV24-1 and TRBJ2-1, with TRBD1 as a possible D gene (5 bases). The germline V and J ends were trimmed by 3 bases and 8 bases, with 22 bases remaining between them. Germline values: CDR1 KGHDR, CDR2 SFDVKD. CDR3 length: 17 residues. CDR3 loop: CATSDRLGENRLHEQFF. As DNA, the CDR3 is TGTGCCACCAGTGATAGGTTAGGGGAAAATCGACTTCATGAGCAGTTCTTC.

The sample holds one count of this clone. The genes are TRBV28 and TRBJ2-7; D possibly corresponds to TRBD1 (6 bases). This CDR3 comprises 15 residues. V was trimmed by 5 bases and J by 9 bases, leaving 23 bases between them. CDR1 MDHEN and CDR2 SYDVKM come from the germline V gene. CDR3 residues: CASSPTGSPLEGQYF. CDR3 bases: TGTGCCAGCAGTCCTACAGGGTCTCCCTTAGAGGGGCAGTACTTC.

This clone was picked up one time. The chain carries TRBV18 and TRBJ1-1; 9 nucleotides agree with TRBD1. CDR1 KGHSH and CDR2 LQKENI come from the germline V gene. This CDR3 region has 15 residues. V shed 5 bases and J 5 bases; nucleotides not matched to a gene: 9. CDR3 protein: CASSTNTGTGTEAFF. CDR3 nucleotide sequence: TGTGCCAGCTCAACAAATACAGGGACAGGGACTGAAGCTTTCTTT.

Regarding this clone: This CDR3 fails to terminate in the conserved phenylalanine or tryptophan, so it likely reflects a read error. The DNA is left out, because the CDR3 cannot be placed on it with certainty; the CDR3 is given as TCRdb lists it. The J gene is TRBJ1-2, the V gene TRBV6-1. Per the germline V gene, CDR1 is MNHNS and CDR2 is SASEGT. Termini included, the CDR3 measures 10 amino acids. CDR3 sequence reads: CASSELEVGY.

CDR3 in amino acids: CASSLSGPAEQFF. DNA for the CDR3: TGTGCCAGCAGTTTGAGCGGGCCAGCCGAACAGTTCTTC. The J gene is TRBJ2-1, the V gene TRBV12-3 or TRBV12-4; D perhaps matches TRBD2 (6 bases). The CDR3 runs 13 residues. V lost 3 bases to trimming and J lost 13 bases, with 16 bases between them.

This chain connects TRBV18 to TRBJ2-7; a possible D gene is TRBD2 (5 bases). Germline assignment: CDR1 KGHSH and CDR2 LQKENI. The CDR3 spans 14 residues. Trimming took off 3 bases at V and 0 bases at J, with 9 bases between the two ends. CDR3 loop: CASSPTLDSYEQYF. CDR3 in DNA: TGTGCCAGCTCACCCACACTAGACTCCTACGAGCAGTACTTC.

The chain is built from TRBV6-5 and TRBJ2-3, with D tentatively TRBD1 (5 bases). Trimming left V 0 bases short and J 2 bases short, with 9 bases between. The V gene's germline CDR1 is MNHEY and CDR2 SVGAGI. This CDR3 has 15 amino acids. CDR3 sequence reads: CASSYSGQNTDTQYF. CDR3 DNA: TGTGCCAGCAGTTACTCGGGGCAGAACACAGATACGCAGTATTTT.

V is TRBV28 and J is TRBJ2-7; tentatively, D is TRBD2 (6 bases). CDR3 length equals 13 residues. Trimming cost V 6 bases and J 3 bases, with 12 bases left between them. Germline V CDR1 and CDR2: MDHEN, SYDVKM. CDR3 sequence (DNA): TGTGCCAGCAGCCCGACTAGGAGCTACGAGCAGTACTTC. Translated: CASSPTRSYEQYF.

This clone has more than one count but fewer than ten. This rearrangement joins TRBV7-2 to TRBJ2-2; weak D call: TRBD2 (5 bases). The germline V and J ends were trimmed by 4 bases and 5 bases, with 17 bases remaining between them. The CDR3 consists of 16 residues. CDR1 is SGHTA and CDR2 is FQGNSA in the germline V gene. The CDR3 DNA is TGTGCCAGCAGCTCAATAGCGCCTACTCGGACCGGGGAGCTGTTTTTT. It yields the protein CASSSIAPTRTGELFF. Variable domain in full (rest from reference TRBV7-2 and TRBJ2-2): GAGVSQSPSNKVTEKGKDVELRCDPISGHTALYWYRQSLGQGLEFLIYFQGNSAPDKSGLPSDRFSAERTGGSVSTLTIQRTQQEDSAVYLCASSSIAPTRTGELFFGEGSRLTVL.

The chain employs TRBV18 and TRBJ2-1; 14 bases align to TRBD2. The CDR3 covers 16 residues. Losses at the gene ends were 3 bases for V and 12 bases for J; bases not matched to a gene: 10. Germline V lookup: CDR1 KGHSH, CDR2 LQKENI. The CDR3 spells CASSPTSGRAEMRQFF. In nucleotides, the CDR3 is TGTGCCAGCTCACCGACTAGCGGGAGGGCGGAGATGCGGCAGTTCTTC.

The chain links TRBV12-5 to TRBJ2-5, with D perhaps matching TRBD2 (6 bases). Germline assignment: CDR1 LGHNT and CDR2 FRNRAP. The CDR3 is made up of 15 amino acids. V lost 5 bases, J lost 0 bases, and 13 bases lay in between. This CDR3 is CASGLIRDYQETQYF. CDR3 sequence (DNA): TGTGCTAGTGGTCTGATCCGGGACTACCAAGAGACCCAGTACTTC.

The rearrangement uses TRBV4-3 and TRBJ1-5; D might be TRBD1 (5 bases). CDR1 and CDR2 from the germline V gene are LGHNA and YSLEER. Trimming removed 5 bases at V and 5 bases at J, with 10 bases between. The CDR3 runs 13 residues. The CDR3 loop is CASSARADQPQHF. CDR3 nucleotides: TGCGCCAGCAGCGCCAGGGCGGATCAGCCCCAGCATTTT.

This clone was seen a handful of times. The V call is TRBV20-1, the J call TRBJ1-5, with a tentative D call TRBD1 (5 bases). Germline assignment: CDR1 DFQATT and CDR2 SNEGSKA (reference sequence). The V end lost 3 bases, the J end lost 4 bases, and 10 bases lay between the germline ends. The CDR3 loop spans 13 amino acids. The CDR3 DNA is TGCAGTGCTAGTAACAGGCCGAATCAGCCCCAGCATTTT. It codes for CSASNRPNQPQHF.

This clone came up a few times. This sequence joins TRBV4-3 and TRBJ1-5; no clear D. Trimming shortened V by 0 bases and J by 2 bases, and 8 bases separated the two germline ends. Germline V CDR1 and CDR2: LGHNA, YSLEER. The CDR3 length is 15 residues. The CDR3 region is CASSQDRFGNQPQHF. CDR3 in DNA: TGCGCCAGCAGCCAAGACAGGTTTGGCAATCAGCCCCAGCATTTT.

This chain uses TRBV27 with TRBJ1-1; 7 bases fit TRBD1. J was trimmed by 2 bases and V by 2 bases; bases with no gene match: 8. This CDR3 comprises 16 residues. Per germline, CDR1 MNHEY and CDR2 SMNVEV (reference sequence). CDR3 loop: CASSLGTATLNTEAFF. The CDR3 bases are TGTGCCAGCAGTTTAGGGACAGCTACTTTAAACACTGAAGCTTTCTTT.

This sequence joins TRBV18 and TRBJ2-1; 7 nucleotides agree with TRBD2. From germline, CDR1 is KGHSH and CDR2 LQKENI. J was trimmed by 2 bases and V by 0 bases; bases with no gene match: 7. The CDR3 contains 17 residues. The CDR3 protein is CASSPPASGTPYNEQFF. CDR3 DNA sequence: TGTGCCAGCTCACCACCGGCTAGCGGAACCCCCTACAATGAGCAGTTCTTC.

This rearrangement joins TRBV4-2 to TRBJ2-3; a weak D match, TRBD2 (6 bases). Germline loops: CDR1 LGHNA, CDR2 YNFKEQ. V lost 2 bases to trimming and J lost 3 bases, with 9 bases between them. The CDR3 has 14 amino acids. CDR3 residues: CASSQLSGTDTQYF. In nucleotides, the CDR3 is TGTGCCAGCAGCCAACTTAGCGGTACAGATACGCAGTATTTT.

The table lists this clone with a count of one. The rearrangement joins TRBV5-1 to TRBJ2-2; 8 bases are a match to TRBD2. Losses at the gene ends were 7 bases for V and 0 bases for J; bases not matched to a gene: 2. Germline CDR1 SGHRS, CDR2 YFSETQ. The CDR3 sequence is 14 residues long. The CDR3 region has the DNA TGCGCCAGCGAACTAGCGGCGAACACCGGGGAGCTGTTTTTT. Protein: CASELAANTGELFF.

This clone appeared once. The junction does not match germline at one end; this may be a read error. The gene calls are TRBV28 and TRBJ2-6; 7 positions agree with TRBD2. The CDR3 consists of 12 residues. Germline values: CDR1 MDHEN, CDR2 SYDVKM. CDR3 sequence: CASRTGGNVLTF. Written as DNA, the CDR3 is TGTGCCAGCAGGACGGGGGGCAACGTCCTGACTTTC.

This clone is a singleton in its sample. This sequence joins TRBV10-3 and TRBJ2-6, with 8 bases fitting TRBD1. The length of the CDR3 is 12 residues. V lost 7 bases to trimming and J lost 9 bases; unmatched junction nucleotides: 2. CDR1 is ENHRY and CDR2 is SYGVKD in the germline V gene. Here the CDR3 reads CAITDRGNVLTF. The CDR3 DNA reads as TGTGCCATCACTGACAGGGGCAACGTCCTGACTTTC.

CDR3 sequence: CASSPRQGDYEQYF. The CDR3 DNA is TGTGCCAGCTCACCAAGGCAGGGGGACTACGAGCAGTACTTC. The V gene is TRBV18, the J gene TRBJ2-7; 7 nucleotides agree with TRBD1. J lost 3 bases, V lost 2 bases, and 4 bases had no gene match. The CDR3 contains 14 residues. Germline-derived CDR1 and CDR2 are KGHSH and LQKENI.

V is TRBV3-1 (or the pseudogene TRBV3-2) and J is TRBJ1-3; D unclear. V was pared by 1 base and J by 0 bases, with 13 bases between. The length of the CDR3 is 17 residues. In germline, CDR1 is LGHDT, CDR2 YNNKEL (reference sequence). The CDR3 here is CASSQGHSLYSGNTIYF. CDR3 coding DNA: TGTGCCAGCAGCCAAGGCCACAGTTTGTACTCTGGAAACACCATATATTTT.

Sample share makes this clone medium-sized (0.01 to 0.1%). The rearrangement joins TRBV4-1 to TRBJ2-7, with TRBD2 identical over 7 bases. The V segment lost 2 bases and the J segment 5 bases; nucleotides outside the gene matches: 15. From germline, CDR1 is MGHRA and CDR2 YSYEKL. The CDR3 is made up of 17 amino acids. The CDR3 sequence is CASSQRPAGSAGDEQYF. The CDR3 DNA sequence: TGCGCCAGCAGCCAAAGGCCTGCGGGTAGCGCGGGGGACGAGCAGTACTTC.

The V call is TRBV6-5, the J call TRBJ2-3; 13 nucleotides align to TRBD2. The V gene's germline CDR1 is MNHEY and CDR2 SVGAGI. The V segment lost 10 bases and the J segment 6 bases; nucleotides outside the gene matches: 7. CDR3 size: 14 residues. DNA for the CDR3: TGTGCCACCAGGACTAGCGGGAGTGGGGATACGCAGTATTTT. Translation: CATRTSGSGDTQYF.

The V and J genes are TRBV5-1 and TRBJ2-7, with 8 bases that match TRBD1. V dropped 3 bases and J dropped 4; count of bases not matched to a gene: 9. CDR3 length: 15 residues. Germline-derived CDR1 and CDR2 are SGHRS and YFSETQ. CDR3 residues: CASSSSQGAQYEQYF. As DNA, the CDR3 is TGCGCCAGCAGCTCGTCGCAGGGGGCCCAGTACGAGCAGTACTTC.

The sample holds one count of this clone. The CDR3 protein is CASSSTSGRANEQYF. The CDR3 DNA reads as TGTGCCAGCAGCTCCACTAGCGGGAGAGCAAACGAGCAGTACTTC. The gene calls are TRBV5-4 and TRBJ2-7; 11 bases align to TRBD2. The length of the CDR3 is 15 residues. CDR1 and CDR2 (germline): SGHNT, YYREEE (reference sequence). J lost 5 bases, V lost 3 bases, and 7 bases had no gene match.

The J gene is TRBJ1-1, the V gene TRBV2, with D possibly matching TRBD1 (5 bases). V gave up 6 bases and J gave up 8 bases, with 13 bases separating them. CDR3 length equals 12 residues. The V gene's germline CDR1 is SNHLY and CDR2 FYNNEI. CDR3 in DNA: TGTGCCAGCAGCGGTACCAGGACAGAAGCTTTCTTT. As protein: CASSGTRTEAFF.

This chain links TRBV18 with TRBJ1-1; TRBD1 agrees at 7 bases. CDR3 length: 15 residues. Germline CDR1 KGHSH, CDR2 LQKENI. V dropped 6 bases and J dropped 2; count of bases not matched to a gene: 9. The CDR3 DNA sequence: TGTGCCAGCTCCACTGAACAGGGGAGAAACACTGAAGCTTTCTTT. Its protein product is CASSTEQGRNTEAFF.

This chain uses TRBV2 with TRBJ2-5, with D hard to call. There are 13 residues in the CDR3. The ends were cut back, 4 bases at V and 0 bases at J, with 6 bases in the middle. Germline CDR1 is SNHLY and CDR2 is FYNNEI. The CDR3 DNA reads TGTGCCAGCAGTGTGGCGGACCAAGAGACCCAGTACTTC. Translation: CASSVADQETQYF.